This entry lists 28 T cell receptor beta chains sequenced from one sample in a study of cytomegalovirus exposure and HLA in healthy donors. 60 Vbeta and 13 Jbeta primers were used in PCR. Data came from immunoSEQ multiplex PCR; TCRdb stores just in-frame clones and leaves some out. The sample shows about 160,000 clones, approximately 85% of them seen only once. Sequenced material: PBMCs. The source of these receptors is a man over 45 in good health and CMV-seropositive.

The gene calls are TRBV30 and TRBJ2-7; 7 positions agree with TRBD1. After removal of 8 bases from V and 5 bases from J, the junction contained 12 bases not matched to a gene. CDR3 size: 13 residues. Germline CDR1 is GTSNPN and CDR2 is SVGIG (reference sequence). CDR3 nucleotides: TGTGCCATGGACAGGTCCCAGCTTAACGAGCAGTACTTC. Its translation is CAMDRSQLNEQYF.

The V and J genes are TRBV6-1 and TRBJ1-2; D possibly corresponds to TRBD1 (6 bases). The CDR3 runs 13 residues. Germline values: CDR1 MNHNS, CDR2 SASEGT. V was cut by 6 bases and J by 7 bases, with 15 bases left in between. The CDR3 sequence is CASSVTTGFGYTF. DNA for the CDR3: TGTGCCAGCAGCGTAACTACAGGGTTTGGCTACACCTTC.

The V call is TRBV5-1, the J call TRBJ1-2, with 8 bases fitting TRBD1. The CDR3 spans 14 residues. Germline V CDR1 and CDR2: SGHRS, YFSETQ. The V gene end was trimmed by 4 bases and the J gene end by 0 bases; junction bases not matched to a gene: 2. The CDR3 region has the DNA TGCGCCAGCAGCCCGGGACAGGCTAACTATGGCTACACCTTC. This sequence encodes CASSPGQANYGYTF.

The chain uses TRBV18 and TRBJ2-1; 9 nucleotides align to TRBD1. Germline CDR1 is KGHSH and CDR2 is LQKENI. The CDR3 totals 20 residues. The V and J ends lost 0 bases and 0 bases, in that order; junction bases with no gene match: 12. The CDR3 region has the DNA TGTGCCAGCTCACCACCGATGAGCGGGACAGGGAAAAGCTCCTACAATGAGCAGTTCTTC. Its translation is CASSPPMSGTGKSSYNEQFF.

This clone was recorded only once. This rearrangement joins TRBV29-1 to TRBJ1-1, with D unresolved. This CDR3 contains 12 residues. The V gene lost 7 bases and the J gene lost 0 bases, with 9 bases spanning the gap. CDR1 and CDR2 from the germline V gene are SQVTM and ANQGSEA. This CDR3 reads CSASTVNTEAFF. In nucleotides, the CDR3 is TGCAGCGCAAGTACAGTGAACACTGAAGCTTTCTTT.

As regards this clone: This CDR3 is also generated by other DNA sequences in the sample. The chain carries TRBV6-1 and TRBJ2-5; 8 bases fit TRBD2. The germline V gene encodes CDR1 MNHNS and CDR2 SASEGT. Losses at the gene ends were 3 bases for V and 0 bases for J; bases not matched to a gene: 3. The CDR3 length is 15 residues. For the CDR3, the DNA is TGTGCCAGCAGTGAGGTAGCGGGGCACCAAGAGACCCAGTACTTC. It translates to CASSEVAGHQETQYF.

The chain recombines TRBV6-1 with TRBJ2-5; TRBD2 matches at 7 bases. The CDR3 has 16 residues. Germline trimming cut 2 bases from V and 1 base from J; bases unmatched to any gene: 7. Germline V gene data show CDR1 as MNHNS and CDR2 as SASEGT. In DNA form, the CDR3 reads TGTGCCAGCAGTGAATGGGGGGAGGGGCCCCAAGAGACCCAGTACTTC. The encoded protein is CASSEWGEGPQETQYF.

This chain joins TRBV2 and TRBJ1-5; 7 bases are a match to TRBD1. V trimming: 2 bases; J trimming: 0 bases; junction bases outside the gene matches: 7. This CDR3 spans 17 amino acids. CDR1 and CDR2 from the germline V gene are SNHLY and FYNNEI. The CDR3 is CASSERGQENSNQPQHF. The CDR3 DNA reads as TGTGCCAGCAGTGAAAGGGGGCAGGAAAATAGCAATCAGCCCCAGCATTTT.

This clone has only one observation. V usage is TRBV6-5 and J usage is TRBJ2-3; 11 bases fit TRBD2. Germline CDR1 and CDR2: MNHEY and SVGAGI. This CDR3 region has 14 residues. Trimming at V came to 6 bases and at J to 1 base, leaving 0 bases not matched to a gene. CDR3 in DNA: TGTGCCAGCAGACTAGCGGGGGGCACAGATACGCAGTATTTT. Protein sequence: CASRLAGGTDTQYF.

CDR3 DNA: TGTGCCGGGGGACAGGAGGATGAAAAACTGTTTTTT. Translated: CAGGQEDEKLFF. This chain uses TRBV30 with TRBJ1-4; the match to TRBD1 covers 8 bases. CDR3 length equals 12 residues. Trimming removed 8 bases from V and 6 bases from J; junction bases left unmatched: 5. Germline CDR1 and CDR2: GTSNPN and SVGIG (reference sequence).

The V gene is TRBV6-5, the J gene TRBJ1-6, with unresolved D. V was clipped by 2 bases and J by 8 bases, with 10 bases between them. The CDR3 has 14 amino acids. Germline V gene data show CDR1 as MNHEY and CDR2 as SVGAGI. In nucleotides, the CDR3 is TGTGCCAGCAGTTACGAATACTCTGATTCACCCCTCCACTTT. Residues: CASSYEYSDSPLHF.

The rearrangement joins TRBV7-2 to TRBJ1-2; D not certain. V was pared by 5 bases and J by 8 bases, with 9 bases between. Germline V gene lookup returns CDR1 SGHTA and CDR2 FQGNSA. The CDR3 runs 11 residues. CDR3 loop: CASSPAEGYTF. CDR3 bases: TGTGCCAGCAGCCCCGCGGAGGGCTACACCTTC.

V usage is TRBV28 and J usage is TRBJ1-5, with TRBD1 matching 9 bases. Trimming cost V 4 bases and J 2 bases; bases outside gene matches: 3. Germline assignment: CDR1 MDHEN and CDR2 SYDVKM. The CDR3 totals 15 residues. The CDR3 DNA reads as TGTGCCAGCAGTTCCTGGACAGGGGGCAATCAGCCCCAGCATTTT. As protein: CASSSWTGGNQPQHF.

The chain employs TRBV30 and TRBJ1-1; 7 bases fit TRBD1. There are 13 residues in the CDR3. V lost 4 bases and J lost 5; bases outside the gene matches: 7. The germline gives CDR1 GTSNPN, CDR2 SVGIG (reference sequence). CDR3 DNA sequence: TGTGCCTGGAAAATCTCAGGGGGGACTGAAGCTTTCTTT. Encoded protein: CAWKISGGTEAFF.

This rearrangement joins TRBV2 to TRBJ2-1, with D perhaps TRBD2 (6 bases). Trimming removed 5 bases from V and 9 bases from J, with 14 bases in between. This CDR3 has 13 residues. CDR1 and CDR2 (germline): SNHLY, FYNNEI. The CDR3 DNA reads TGTGCCAGCAGTCAGACTAGTTTCAGTGAGCAGTTCTTC. Translated, it gives CASSQTSFSEQFF. The full variable domain, completed using reference TRBV2 and TRBJ2-1, is EPEVTQTPSHQVTQMGQEVILRCVPISNHLYFYWYRQILGQKVEFLVSFYNNEISEKSEIFDDQFSVERPDGSNFTLKIRSTKLEDSAMYFCASSQTSFSEQFFGPGTRLTVL.

The V call is TRBV6-5, the J call TRBJ1-2; 7 bases agree with TRBD1. Trimming took 6 bases from V and 6 from J; bases not matched to a gene: 7. Germline-derived CDR1 and CDR2 are MNHEY and SVGAGI. The CDR3 is made up of 13 amino acids. The CDR3: CASRRGQVDGYTF. CDR3 in DNA: TGTGCCAGCAGACGCGGACAGGTCGATGGCTACACCTTC.

The gene calls are TRBV5-4 and TRBJ2-1; D may be TRBD2 (7 bases). This CDR3 is built from 16 residues. In germline, CDR1 is SGHNT, CDR2 YYREEE (reference sequence). V dropped 1 base and J dropped 9 bases, with 20 bases sitting between them. The CDR3 loop is CASSLWNAGRGGEQFF. CDR3 DNA sequence: TGTGCCAGCAGCTTGTGGAACGCGGGAAGGGGGGGTGAGCAGTTCTTC.

This clone was found once. The rearrangement uses TRBV7-6 and TRBJ2-3; 8 bases line up with TRBD1. The junction had 9 bases not matched to a gene; V was cut back by 5 bases and J by 5 bases. Per the germline V gene, CDR1 is SGHVS and CDR2 is FNYEAQ. This CDR3 is 15 amino acids long. CDR3 DNA: TGTGCCAGCAGCCCCTCGACAGGGGATCAAGATACGCAGTATTTT. Its protein is CASSPSTGDQDTQYF.

This clone was detected only once. The rearrangement joins TRBV30 to TRBJ1-4; possible D gene TRBD1, 5 bases. CDR3 size: 16 residues. The V end was cut by 2 bases, the J end by 7 bases, with 20 bases between. Germline values: CDR1 GTSNPN, CDR2 SVGIG (reference sequence). The CDR3, as DNA: TGTGCCTGGAGTAGACAGTGGAGCAGCTTGCGTGAAAAACTGTTTTTT. Translation: CAWSRQWSSLREKLFF.

The gene calls are TRBV28 and TRBJ2-5; TRBD1 matches 7 bases. The ends lost 5 bases at V and 2 bases at J; junction bases unmatched: 5. Germline V CDR1 and CDR2: MDHEN, SYDVKM. This CDR3 has 14 amino acids. CDR3 nucleotides: TGTGCCAGCAGTATCAGGGGGAGACAAGAGACCCAGTACTTC. Protein: CASSIRGRQETQYF.

V and J are TRBV7-3 and TRBJ2-7; 8 positions match TRBD1. The CDR3 spans 15 residues. The V gene end was trimmed by 9 bases and the J gene end by 2 bases; junction bases not matched to a gene: 12. The V gene's germline CDR1 is SGHTA and CDR2 FQGTGA. The CDR3, as DNA: TGTGCCAGGATGACCGGGACAGGAACAACCTACGAGCAGTACTTC. Residues: CARMTGTGTTYEQYF.

This clone came up once. Distinct nucleotide sequences in the sample also encode this CDR3. This chain joins TRBV6-5 and TRBJ2-2; 7 nucleotides line up with TRBD2. Trimming removed 6 bases from V and 5 bases from J; junction bases left unmatched: 9. Germline CDR1 and CDR2: MNHEY and SVGAGI. The CDR3 consists of 15 residues. The CDR3 loop reads CASSPSGGGTGELFF. CDR3 bases: TGTGCCAGCAGCCCCTCGGGAGGTGGGACCGGGGAGCTGTTTTTT.

V usage is TRBV4-3 and J usage is TRBJ1-4; D is ambiguous. Germline V CDR1 and CDR2: LGHNA, YSLEER. The CDR3 extends over 15 amino acids. The V gene lost 0 bases and the J gene lost 8 bases, with 13 bases spanning the gap. The CDR3 spells CASSQDGRGWEKLFF. As DNA, the CDR3 is TGCGCCAGCAGCCAAGATGGCCGGGGTTGGGAAAAACTGTTTTTT.

The genes are TRBV18 and TRBJ1-1; TRBD1 matches at 9 bases. Trimming cost V 5 bases and J 0 bases; bases outside gene matches: 7. Germline V gene data show CDR1 as KGHSH and CDR2 as LQKENI. The CDR3 runs 16 residues. CDR3: CASSLPGQGLNTEAFF. CDR3 coding DNA: TGTGCCAGCTCATTACCGGGACAGGGATTGAACACTGAAGCTTTCTTT.

The rearrangement joins TRBV5-5 to TRBJ1-1; D might be TRBD1 (5 bases). The CDR3 is 14 residues long. V lost 0 bases, J lost 4 bases, and 10 bases lay in between. Germline CDR1 SGHKS, CDR2 YYEKEE (reference sequence). In nucleotides, the CDR3 is TGTGCCAGCAGCTTGGGGGGCGCGTCCACTGAAGCTTTCTTT. Its translation is CASSLGGASTEAFF.

This chain links TRBV9 with TRBJ1-2; 7 bases line up with TRBD1. The CDR3 has 15 amino acids. With V trimmed by 3 bases and J by 3 bases, 8 bases remained unmatched. Germline values: CDR1 SGDLS, CDR2 YYNGEE. In DNA, the CDR3 is TGTGCCAGCAGCGAAATGACAGGGTGGGACTATGGCTACACCTTC. Amino acids: CASSEMTGWDYGYTF.

This rearrangement joins TRBV9 to TRBJ2-5; 9 nucleotides line up with TRBD2. V shed 2 bases, J shed 5 bases, and the junction held 10 bases outside the gene matches. The CDR3 has 16 residues. The germline gives CDR1 SGDLS, CDR2 YYNGEE. This CDR3 is CASSVSGGGAWETQYF. In DNA form, the CDR3 reads TGTGCCAGCAGCGTCTCCGGCGGGGGGGCTTGGGAGACCCAGTACTTC.

The chain carries TRBV6-1 and TRBJ1-2; 7 bases map to TRBD1. The CDR3 has 14 amino acids. Germline CDR1 and CDR2: MNHNS and SASEGT. J was trimmed by 6 bases and V by 5 bases; bases with no gene match: 9. In DNA form, the CDR3 reads TGTGCCAGCAGTTGGCCCGGGACAGCCGATGGCTACACCTTC. It is translated as CASSWPGTADGYTF.